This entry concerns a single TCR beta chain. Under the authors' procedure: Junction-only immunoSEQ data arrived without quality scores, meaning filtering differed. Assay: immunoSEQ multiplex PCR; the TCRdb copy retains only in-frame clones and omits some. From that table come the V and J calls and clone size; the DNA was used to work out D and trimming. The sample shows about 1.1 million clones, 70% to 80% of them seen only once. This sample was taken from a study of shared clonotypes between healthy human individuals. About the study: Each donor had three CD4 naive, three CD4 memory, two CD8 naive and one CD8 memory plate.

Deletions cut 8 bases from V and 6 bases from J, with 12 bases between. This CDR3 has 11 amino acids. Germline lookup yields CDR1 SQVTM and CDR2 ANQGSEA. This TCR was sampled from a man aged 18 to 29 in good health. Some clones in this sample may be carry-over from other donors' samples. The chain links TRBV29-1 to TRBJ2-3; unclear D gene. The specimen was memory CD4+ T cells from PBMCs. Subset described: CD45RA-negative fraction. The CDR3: CSTDQPDTQYF. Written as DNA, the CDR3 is TGCAGCACCGACCAGCCGGATACGCAGTATTTT.